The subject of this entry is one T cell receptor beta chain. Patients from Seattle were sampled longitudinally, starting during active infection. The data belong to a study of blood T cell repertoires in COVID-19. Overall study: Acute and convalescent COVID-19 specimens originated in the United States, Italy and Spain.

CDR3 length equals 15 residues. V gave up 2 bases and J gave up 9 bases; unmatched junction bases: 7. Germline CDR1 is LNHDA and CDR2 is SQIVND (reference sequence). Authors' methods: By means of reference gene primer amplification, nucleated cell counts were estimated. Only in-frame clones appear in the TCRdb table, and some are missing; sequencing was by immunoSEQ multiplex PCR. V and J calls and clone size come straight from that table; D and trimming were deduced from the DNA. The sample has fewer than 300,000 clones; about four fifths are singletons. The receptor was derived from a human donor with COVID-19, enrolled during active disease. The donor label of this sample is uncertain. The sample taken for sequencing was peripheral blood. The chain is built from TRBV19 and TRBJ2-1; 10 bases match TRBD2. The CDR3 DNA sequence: TGTGCCAGTAGTATAAGGGCTAGCGGGAGTGCTGAGCAGTTCTTC. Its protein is CASSIRASGSAEQFF.